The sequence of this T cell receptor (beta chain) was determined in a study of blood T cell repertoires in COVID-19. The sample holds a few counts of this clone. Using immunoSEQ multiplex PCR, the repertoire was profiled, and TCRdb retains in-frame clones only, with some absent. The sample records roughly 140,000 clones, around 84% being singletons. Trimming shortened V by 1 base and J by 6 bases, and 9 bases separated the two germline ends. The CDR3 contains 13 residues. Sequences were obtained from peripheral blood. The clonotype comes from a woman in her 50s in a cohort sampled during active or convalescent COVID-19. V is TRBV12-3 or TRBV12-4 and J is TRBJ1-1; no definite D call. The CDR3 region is CASSLVRGSEAFF. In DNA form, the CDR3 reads TGTGCCAGCAGTTTAGTGCGCGGTTCTGAAGCTTTCTTT.